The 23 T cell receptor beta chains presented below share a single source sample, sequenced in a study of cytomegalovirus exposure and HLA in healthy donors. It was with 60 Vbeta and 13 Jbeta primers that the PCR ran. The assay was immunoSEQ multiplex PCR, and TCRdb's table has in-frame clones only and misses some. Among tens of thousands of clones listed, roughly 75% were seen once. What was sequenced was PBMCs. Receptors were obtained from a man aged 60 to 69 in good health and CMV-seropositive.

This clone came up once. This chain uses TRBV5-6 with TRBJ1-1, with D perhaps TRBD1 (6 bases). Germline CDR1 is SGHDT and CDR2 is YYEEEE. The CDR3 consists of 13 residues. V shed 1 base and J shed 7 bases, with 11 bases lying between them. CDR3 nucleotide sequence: TGTGCCAGCAGCTTGTTGAGGGGGAGTGAAGCTTTCTTT. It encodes CASSLLRGSEAFF.

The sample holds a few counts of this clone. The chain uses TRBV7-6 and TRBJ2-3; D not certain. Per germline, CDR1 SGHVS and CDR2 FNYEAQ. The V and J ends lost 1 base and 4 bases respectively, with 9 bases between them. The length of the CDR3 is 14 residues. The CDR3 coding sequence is TGTGCCAGCAGCTTAGATGCAAACTCAGATACGCAGTATTTT. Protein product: CASSLDANSDTQYF.

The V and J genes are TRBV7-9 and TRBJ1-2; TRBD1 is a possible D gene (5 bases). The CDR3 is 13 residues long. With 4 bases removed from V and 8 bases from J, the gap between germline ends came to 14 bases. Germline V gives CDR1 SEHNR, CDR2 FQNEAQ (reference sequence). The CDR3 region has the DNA TGTGCCAGCAGCTCCGATCGAACAGGAGGCTACACCTTC. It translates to CASSSDRTGGYTF.

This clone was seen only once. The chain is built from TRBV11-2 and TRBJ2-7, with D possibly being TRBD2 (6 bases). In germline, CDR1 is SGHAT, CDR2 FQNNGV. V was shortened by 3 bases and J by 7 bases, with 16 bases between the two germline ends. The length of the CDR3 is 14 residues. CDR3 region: CASSFAGLSGEQYF. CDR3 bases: TGTGCCAGCAGCTTCGCGGGACTCTCGGGGGAGCAGTACTTC.

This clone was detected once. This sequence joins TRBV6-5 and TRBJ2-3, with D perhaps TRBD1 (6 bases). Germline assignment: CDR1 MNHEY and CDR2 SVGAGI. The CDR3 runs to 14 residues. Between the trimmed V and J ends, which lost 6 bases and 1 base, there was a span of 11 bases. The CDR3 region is CASSRQVGTDTQYF. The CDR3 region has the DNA TGTGCCAGCAGCCGACAGGTCGGCACAGATACGCAGTATTTT.

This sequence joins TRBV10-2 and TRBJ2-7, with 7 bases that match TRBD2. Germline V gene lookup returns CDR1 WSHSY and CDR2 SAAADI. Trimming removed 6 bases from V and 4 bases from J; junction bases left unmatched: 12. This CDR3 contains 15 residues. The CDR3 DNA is TGCGCCAGCAGGTTGGGTTCCCAGCGGGGATACGAGCAGTACTTC. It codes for CASRLGSQRGYEQYF.

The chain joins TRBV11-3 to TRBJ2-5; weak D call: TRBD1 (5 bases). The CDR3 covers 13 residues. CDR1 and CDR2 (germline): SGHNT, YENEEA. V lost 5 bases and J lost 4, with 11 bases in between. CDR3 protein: CASSQVQGETQYF. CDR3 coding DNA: TGTGCCAGCAGCCAGGTCCAGGGAGAGACCCAGTACTTC.

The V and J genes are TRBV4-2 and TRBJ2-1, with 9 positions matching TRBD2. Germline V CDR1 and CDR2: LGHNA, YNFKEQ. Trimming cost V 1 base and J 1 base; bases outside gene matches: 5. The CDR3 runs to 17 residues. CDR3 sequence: CASSQASGVSSYNEQFF. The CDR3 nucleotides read TGTGCCAGCAGCCAAGCTAGCGGGGTGAGTTCCTACAATGAGCAGTTCTTC.

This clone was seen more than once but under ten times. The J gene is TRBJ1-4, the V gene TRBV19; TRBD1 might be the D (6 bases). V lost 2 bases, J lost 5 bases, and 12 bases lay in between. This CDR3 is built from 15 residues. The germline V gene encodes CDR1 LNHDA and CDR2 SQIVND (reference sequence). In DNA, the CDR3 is TGTGCCAGTAGTATAAGAAGACAGGACAATGAAAAACTGTTTTTT. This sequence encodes CASSIRRQDNEKLFF.

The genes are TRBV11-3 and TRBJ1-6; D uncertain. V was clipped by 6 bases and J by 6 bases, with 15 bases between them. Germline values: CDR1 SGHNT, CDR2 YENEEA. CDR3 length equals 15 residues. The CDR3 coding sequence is TGTGCCAGCAGTTTCTACGGAGACTCTAATTCACCCCTCCACTTT. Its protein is CASSFYGDSNSPLHF.

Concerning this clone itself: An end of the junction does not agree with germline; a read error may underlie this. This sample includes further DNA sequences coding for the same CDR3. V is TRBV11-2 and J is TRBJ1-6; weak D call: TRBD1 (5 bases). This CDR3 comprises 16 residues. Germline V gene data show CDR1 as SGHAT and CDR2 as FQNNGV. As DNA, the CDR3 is TGTGCCAGCAGCTTAATCCGGGGGGGTTATAATTCCCCCCTCCACTTT. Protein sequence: CASSLIRGGYNSPLHF.

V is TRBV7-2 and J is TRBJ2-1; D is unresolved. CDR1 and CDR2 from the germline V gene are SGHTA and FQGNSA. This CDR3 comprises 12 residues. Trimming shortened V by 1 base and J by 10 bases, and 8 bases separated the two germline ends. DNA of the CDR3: TGTGCCAGCAGCTTAGTCACAGTAGAGCAGTTCTTC. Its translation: CASSLVTVEQFF.

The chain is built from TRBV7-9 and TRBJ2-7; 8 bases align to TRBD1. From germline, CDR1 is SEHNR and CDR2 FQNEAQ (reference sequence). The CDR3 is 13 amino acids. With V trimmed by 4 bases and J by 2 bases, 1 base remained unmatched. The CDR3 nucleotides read TGTGCCAGCAGCTCACAGGGGGCCTACGAGCAGTACTTC. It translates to CASSSQGAYEQYF.

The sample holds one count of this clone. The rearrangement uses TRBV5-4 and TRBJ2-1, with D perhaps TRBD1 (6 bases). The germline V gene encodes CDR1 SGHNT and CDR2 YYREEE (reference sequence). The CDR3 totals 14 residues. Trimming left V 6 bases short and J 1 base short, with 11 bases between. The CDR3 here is CASTGDTSYNEQFF. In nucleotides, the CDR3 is TGTGCCAGCACCGGGGACACTTCCTACAATGAGCAGTTCTTC.

The CDR3 nucleotides are TGCGCCAGCAGTGACCCGGGACAGGGAACTGAAGCTTTCTTT. This codes for CASSDPGQGTEAFF. The chain uses TRBV10-1 and TRBJ1-1; TRBD1 matches at 9 bases. The CDR3 runs 14 residues. V shed 3 bases, J shed 5 bases, and the junction held 4 bases outside the gene matches. Germline CDR1 reads WNHNN; CDR2 reads SYGVQD (reference sequence).

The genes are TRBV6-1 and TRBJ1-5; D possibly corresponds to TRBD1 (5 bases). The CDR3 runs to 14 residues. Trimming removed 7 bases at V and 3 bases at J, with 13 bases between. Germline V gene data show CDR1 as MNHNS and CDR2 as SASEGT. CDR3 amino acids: CASIGRGNNQPQHF. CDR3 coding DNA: TGTGCCAGCATTGGTCGGGGGAACAATCAGCCCCAGCATTTT.

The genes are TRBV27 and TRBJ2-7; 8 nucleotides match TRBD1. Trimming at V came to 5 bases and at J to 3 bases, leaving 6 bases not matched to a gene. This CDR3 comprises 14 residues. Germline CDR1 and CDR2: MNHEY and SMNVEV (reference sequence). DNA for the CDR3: TGTGCCAGCAGTCCGGGGACAGGCCTCTACGAGCAGTACTTC. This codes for CASSPGTGLYEQYF.

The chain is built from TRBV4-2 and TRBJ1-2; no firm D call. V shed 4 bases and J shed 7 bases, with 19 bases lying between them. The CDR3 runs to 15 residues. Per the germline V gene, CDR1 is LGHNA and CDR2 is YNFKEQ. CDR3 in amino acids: CASSPGNRGIGGYTF. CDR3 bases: TGTGCCAGCAGCCCGGGAAATAGAGGGATTGGTGGCTACACCTTC.

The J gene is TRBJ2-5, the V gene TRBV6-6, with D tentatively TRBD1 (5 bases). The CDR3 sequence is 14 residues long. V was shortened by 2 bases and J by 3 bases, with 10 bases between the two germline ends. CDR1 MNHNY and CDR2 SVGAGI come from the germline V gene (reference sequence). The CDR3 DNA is TGTGCCAGCAGTTACGGGGCGAATAAAGAGACCCAGTACTTC. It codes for CASSYGANKETQYF.

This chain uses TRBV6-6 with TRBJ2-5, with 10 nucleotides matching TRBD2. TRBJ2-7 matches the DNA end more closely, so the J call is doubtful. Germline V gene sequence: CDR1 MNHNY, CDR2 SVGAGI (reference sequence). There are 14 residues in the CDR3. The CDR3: CASSRASGGYEQYF. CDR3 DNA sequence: TGTGCCAGCAGCAGGGCTAGCGGGGGCTACGAGCAGTACTTC.

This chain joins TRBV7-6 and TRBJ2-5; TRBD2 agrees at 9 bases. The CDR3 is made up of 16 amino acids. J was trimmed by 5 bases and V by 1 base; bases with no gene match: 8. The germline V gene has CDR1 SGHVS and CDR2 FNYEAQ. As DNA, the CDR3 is TGTGCCAGCAGCTTAGGGTCGGCGGGGGGGTTGGAGACCCAGTACTTC. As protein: CASSLGSAGGLETQYF.

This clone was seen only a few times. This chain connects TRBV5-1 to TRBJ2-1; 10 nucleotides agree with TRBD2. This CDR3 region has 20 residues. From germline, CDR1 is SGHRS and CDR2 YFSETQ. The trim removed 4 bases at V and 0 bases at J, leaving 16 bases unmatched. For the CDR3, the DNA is TGCGCCAGCAGCCCCCCTCGTATTAGCGGGGGGATTAGCTCCTACAATGAGCAGTTCTTC. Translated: CASSPPRISGGISSYNEQFF.

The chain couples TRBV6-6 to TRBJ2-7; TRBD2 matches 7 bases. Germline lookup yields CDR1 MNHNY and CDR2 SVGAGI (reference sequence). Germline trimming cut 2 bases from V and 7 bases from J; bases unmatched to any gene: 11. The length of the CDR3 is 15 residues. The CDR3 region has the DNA TGTGCCAGCAGTTACGGGACTACGAACTACGGGGAGCAGTACTTC. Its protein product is CASSYGTTNYGEQYF.